This T cell receptor beta chain comes out of a study of post-analysis software for immune sequencing data. Turning to the study itself: The patients showed relapsing-remitting, secondary progressive and progressive-relapsing multiple sclerosis courses. General study points: Controls showed lower frequencies than patients for four to six TRBV segments, and TRBV5-6, TRBV5-1 and TRBV20-1 were among these. Those with multiple sclerosis, the patient group, showed significantly lower normalized Chao1 diversity than controls.

The CDR3 covers 12 residues. CDR1 is SQVTM and CDR2 is ANQGSEA in the germline V gene. Trimming took 7 bases from V and 4 from J; bases not matched to a gene: 1. Points on this clonotype: Its target is unknown.

Prepared TCR beta cDNA libraries contained unique molecular identifiers. T cells numbering about 0.85 to 10 million yielded roughly 500,000 cDNA molecules. TCRdb redid the calling of the PCR reads with MiXCR, one entry per CDR3 protein. Of fewer than 900,000 distinct CDR3 sequences listed, 46% were seen once; the top ten hold 4.9%. This sequence was found in a girl between 5 and 17 years old with multiple sclerosis. The chain employs TRBV29-1 and TRBJ2-1; 10 bases are a match to TRBD1. Specimen: blood. The CDR3 nucleotides are TGCAGCGGGGACAGGGGATACAATGAGCAGTTCTTC. It is translated as CSGDRGYNEQFF.